Below, one TCR beta chain is given with its context. 60 Vbeta and 13 Jbeta primers were used in PCR. Assay: immunoSEQ multiplex PCR; the TCRdb copy retains only in-frame clones and omits some. The sample comprises some 120,000 clones, approximately 80% of which are singletons, and approximately 3.6% rests with the top ten. This specimen comes from a study of cytomegalovirus exposure and HLA in healthy donors. As for the study in general: Some 200 million T cells yielded approximately 100 million unique TCR beta sequences, as an earlier analysis found. Of all 400 or so donors who were genotyped, under 90% belonged to the Caucasian-associated ancestry cluster.

The source is a man between 25 and 39 years old in good health and CMV-seronegative. Specimen: PBMCs.

The CDR3 DNA sequence: TGCAGCGTTGGGCAGGGGGCCGGGAGTGAAAAACTGTTTTTT. Encoded protein: CSVGQGAGSEKLFF. The chain has TRBV29-1 and TRBJ1-4; 8 nucleotides match TRBD1. Per the germline V gene, CDR1 is SQVTM and CDR2 is ANQGSEA. V shed 4 bases and J 7 bases; nucleotides not matched to a gene: 8. This CDR3 region has 14 residues.